This TCR beta chain was sequenced for a study of cytomegalovirus exposure and HLA in healthy donors. The PCR had 60 Vbeta and 13 Jbeta primers. Data came from immunoSEQ multiplex PCR; TCRdb stores just in-frame clones and leaves some out. The sample shows around 190,000 clones, around 78% of them seen only once. V shed 5 bases, J shed 8 bases, and the junction held 12 bases outside the gene matches. The germline gives CDR1 SEHNR, CDR2 FQNEAQ (reference sequence). The CDR3 extends over 17 amino acids. Sample: PBMCs. This TCR came from a man younger than 40 in good health and CMV-seronegative. The J gene is TRBJ2-1, the V gene TRBV7-9; TRBD2 matches 13 bases. The CDR3 region is CASSAWTSGRIADEQFF. The CDR3 nucleotides are TGTGCCAGCAGCGCTTGGACTAGCGGGAGAATCGCAGATGAGCAGTTCTTC.